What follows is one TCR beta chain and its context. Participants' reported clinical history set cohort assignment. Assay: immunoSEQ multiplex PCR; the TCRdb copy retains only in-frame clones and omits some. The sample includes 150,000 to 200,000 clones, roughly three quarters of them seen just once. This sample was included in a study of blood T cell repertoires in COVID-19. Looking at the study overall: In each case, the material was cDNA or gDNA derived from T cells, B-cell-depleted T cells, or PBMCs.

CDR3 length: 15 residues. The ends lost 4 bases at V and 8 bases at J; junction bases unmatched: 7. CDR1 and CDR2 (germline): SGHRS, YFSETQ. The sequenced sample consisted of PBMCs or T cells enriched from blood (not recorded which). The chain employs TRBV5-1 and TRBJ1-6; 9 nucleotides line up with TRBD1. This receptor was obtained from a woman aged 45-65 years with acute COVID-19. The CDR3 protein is CASSPGTGNDSPLHF. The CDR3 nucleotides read TGCGCCAGCAGCCCCGGGACAGGGAACGATTCACCCCTCCACTTT.